The 32 T cell receptor beta chains reported below all come from one sample, sequenced in a study of blood T cell repertoires in COVID-19. Method: immunoSEQ multiplex PCR; TCRdb's copy keeps in-frame clones and lacks some. The sample holds some 140,000 clones, about 72% seen once. Source material: peripheral blood. The origin of the receptors is a man aged 55-75 years who had recovered from COVID-19.

On this clone itself: At one end, the junction sequence differs from germline, possibly due to a read error. The chain couples TRBV7-8 to TRBJ2-7; maybe TRBD1 (6 bases). This CDR3 contains 13 residues. Germline lookup yields CDR1 SGHVS and CDR2 FQNEAQ. This chain's CDR3 is CASSPRTDGRQNF. Written as DNA, the CDR3 is TGTGCCAGCAGCCCCCGGACAGACGGTCGGCAGAACTTC.

The V gene is TRBV19, the J gene TRBJ2-7; 12 bases align to TRBD2. The germline gives CDR1 LNHDA, CDR2 SQIVND (reference sequence). The J segment lost 0 bases and the V segment lost 6 bases, leaving 3 bases of the junction unmatched. The CDR3 contains 15 residues. CDR3 sequence (DNA): TGTGCCAGTAGCGGACTAGCGGGAAGCTCCTACGAGCAGTACTTC. This encodes CASSGLAGSSYEQYF.

This clone was detected many times. The gene calls are TRBV19 and TRBJ2-7, with TRBD1 matching over 7 bases. The CDR3 runs 14 residues. V was clipped by 6 bases and J by 2 bases; unmatched bases: 7. CDR1 is LNHDA, CDR2 SQIVND, per germline (reference sequence). For the CDR3, the DNA is TGTGCCAGTAGGAACCGGGACAGTACCTACGAGCAGTACTTC. Protein: CASRNRDSTYEQYF.

The chain couples TRBV29-1 to TRBJ2-1; D is unresolved. The CDR3 is 13 residues long. The V and J ends lost 7 bases and 3 bases respectively, with 13 bases between them. The germline V gene has CDR1 SQVTM and CDR2 ANQGSEA. CDR3 nucleotide sequence: TGCAGCGCCCCCCGTCCGGGCTACAATGAGCAGTTCTTC. This encodes CSAPRPGYNEQFF.

This clone was recorded a few times. The chain recombines TRBV7-6 with TRBJ2-1, with 9 bases aligning to TRBD2. The CDR3 length is 16 residues. V lost 4 bases and J lost 8; bases outside the gene matches: 12. The germline CDR1 and CDR2 sequences are SGHVS and FNYEAQ. This CDR3 is CASSSGLAAPWDEQFF. The CDR3 DNA is TGTGCCAGCAGCTCGGGACTAGCAGCGCCATGGGATGAGCAGTTCTTC.

The genes are TRBV6-2 or TRBV6-3 and TRBJ1-1, with a tentative D call TRBD1 (6 bases). Germline loops: CDR1 MNHEY, CDR2 SVGEGT. V gave up 5 bases and J gave up 1 base, with 11 bases separating them. CDR3 length: 14 amino acids. CDR3 loop: CASSTGTPNTEAFF. The CDR3 DNA reads as TGTGCCAGCAGTACCGGGACACCGAACACTGAAGCTTTCTTT.

The chain employs TRBV19 and TRBJ1-5, with D maybe TRBD1 (5 bases). This CDR3 comprises 15 residues. Germline values: CDR1 LNHDA, CDR2 SQIVND (reference sequence). The ends were cut back, 7 bases at V and 2 bases at J, with 15 bases in the middle. This CDR3 is CASIGVGLGNQPQHF. The CDR3, as DNA: TGTGCCAGTATTGGAGTGGGACTGGGCAATCAGCCCCAGCATTTT.

V is TRBV5-1 and J is TRBJ1-2, with 11 bases matching TRBD1. Unmatched junction bases numbered 9, after V lost 7 bases and J lost 7 bases. The CDR3 runs to 14 residues. The germline CDR1 and CDR2 sequences are SGHRS and YFSETQ. The CDR3 DNA reads TGCGCCAGCCGACGGACAGGGGGCAAACGTGGCTACACCTTC. It yields the protein CASRRTGGKRGYTF.

The V call is TRBV3-1 (or the pseudogene TRBV3-2), the J call TRBJ2-3, with 12 bases that match TRBD2. Germline V CDR1 and CDR2: LGHDT, YNNKEL (reference sequence). CDR3 length: 18 residues. Trimming removed 0 bases from V and 3 bases from J; junction bases left unmatched: 7. The DNA of the CDR3 is TGTGCCAGCAGCCAAGACCGGGGTGGACTAGCGGGGACAGATACGCAGTATTTT. Protein: CASSQDRGGLAGTDTQYF.

The chain uses TRBV28 and TRBJ2-1, with TRBD2 identical over 7 bases. With V trimmed by 6 bases and J by 8 bases, 4 bases remained unmatched. This CDR3 contains 12 residues. Per the germline V gene, CDR1 is MDHEN and CDR2 is SYDVKM. This CDR3 reads CASRSGADEQFF. In DNA form, the CDR3 reads TGTGCCAGCAGGAGCGGGGCCGATGAGCAGTTCTTC. Full variable domain (outside the CDR3, taken from reference TRBV28 and TRBJ2-1): DVKVTQSSRYLVKRTGEKVFLECVQDMDHENMFWYRQDPGLGLRLIYFSYDVKMKEKGDIPEGYSVSREKKERFSLILESASTNQTSMYLCASRSGADEQFFGPGTRLTVL.

This clone was seen only once. The chain employs TRBV29-1 and TRBJ1-2; D unclear. Germline-derived CDR1 and CDR2 are SQVTM and ANQGSEA. Deletions cut 7 bases from V and 3 bases from J, with 9 bases between. This CDR3 is 11 amino acids long. As DNA, the CDR3 is TGCAGCGCTAGCAAAGACTATGGCTACACCTTC. This codes for CSASKDYGYTF.

V and J are TRBV7-9 and TRBJ2-1, with a weak D call TRBD2 (6 bases). Germline V gene sequence: CDR1 SEHNR, CDR2 FQNEAQ (reference sequence). Trimming removed 5 bases at V and 0 bases at J, with 14 bases between. The CDR3 totals 16 residues. The CDR3 is CASSPRDSASYNEQFF. The DNA for the CDR3 is TGTGCCAGCAGCCCGCGGGATAGCGCCTCCTACAATGAGCAGTTCTTC.

The chain joins TRBV11-3 to TRBJ2-5; the match to TRBD2 covers 10 bases. After removal of 0 bases from V and 4 bases from J, the junction contained 8 bases not matched to a gene. The CDR3 is made up of 17 amino acids. In germline, CDR1 is SGHNT, CDR2 YENEEA. CDR3 protein: CASSLDVTSGIPETQYF. CDR3 coding DNA: TGTGCCAGCAGCTTAGATGTTACTAGCGGGATCCCAGAGACCCAGTACTTC.

This rearrangement joins TRBV30 to TRBJ1-3; D is ambiguous. Deletions cut 5 bases from V and 4 bases from J, with 6 bases between. Germline V gives CDR1 GTSNPN, CDR2 SVGIG (reference sequence). CDR3 length: 11 amino acids. CDR3 nucleotides: TGTGCCTGGGCGGGGGGAAACACCATATATTTT. Its protein product is CAWAGGNTIYF.

This clone was seen once. The chain is built from TRBV30 and TRBJ2-1; the D is unclear. With 8 bases removed from V and 0 bases from J, the gap between germline ends came to 11 bases. The length of the CDR3 is 13 residues. Germline V gene sequence: CDR1 GTSNPN, CDR2 SVGIG (reference sequence). CDR3 in amino acids: CATSSSSYNEQFF. In DNA, the CDR3 is TGTGCCACCTCAAGTAGCTCCTACAATGAGCAGTTCTTC.

The chain uses TRBV27 and TRBJ1-2; the D gene is possibly TRBD1 (5 bases). The CDR3 consists of 12 residues. CDR1 is MNHEY, CDR2 SMNVEV, per germline (reference sequence). V dropped 2 bases and J dropped 8 bases, with 9 bases sitting between them. As DNA, the CDR3 is TGTGCCAGCAGTTTAAGGGGTCGGGGCTACACCTTC. Residues: CASSLRGRGYTF.

This chain joins TRBV6-6 and TRBJ1-4; D unclear. V was shortened by 3 bases and J by 0 bases, with 11 bases between the two germline ends. The CDR3 runs to 16 residues. Germline values: CDR1 MNHNY, CDR2 SVGAGI (reference sequence). The CDR3 region is CASSYQDGATNEKLFF. CDR3 DNA: TGTGCCAGCAGTTATCAGGACGGGGCAACTAATGAAAAACTGTTTTTT.

The genes are TRBV6-6 and TRBJ1-1; possibly TRBD1 for D (5 bases). The CDR3 runs 14 residues. Between the trimmed V and J ends, which lost 0 bases and 4 bases, there was a span of 9 bases. Germline values: CDR1 MNHNY, CDR2 SVGAGI (reference sequence). In nucleotides, the CDR3 is TGTGCCAGCAGTTACTCGACAGCACCCACTGAAGCTTTCTTT. Protein sequence: CASSYSTAPTEAFF.

CDR3 DNA: TGCAGTGCTAGTTACTTTTACGAGCAGTACTTC. Amino acids: CSASYFYEQYF. J is TRBJ2-7 and V is TRBV20-1; D not certain. CDR3 length: 11 amino acids. The V and J ends lost 3 bases and 4 bases respectively, with 7 bases between them. Germline assignment: CDR1 DFQATT and CDR2 SNEGSKA (reference sequence).

The gene calls are TRBV2 and TRBJ1-3; possible D gene TRBD1, 6 bases. Per germline, CDR1 SNHLY and CDR2 FYNNEI. The CDR3 spans 15 residues. Trimming shortened V by 6 bases and J by 0 bases, and 12 bases separated the two germline ends. CDR3 sequence: CASRLDRFSGNTIYF. The CDR3 nucleotides read TGTGCCAGCAGACTCGACAGGTTCTCTGGAAACACCATATATTTT. The whole variable domain, remainder taken from reference TRBV2 and TRBJ1-3, is EPEVTQTPSHQVTQMGQEVILRCVPISNHLYFYWYRQILGQKVEFLVSFYNNEISEKSEIFDDQFSVERPDGSNFTLKIRSTKLEDSAMYFCASRLDRFSGNTIYFGEGSWLTVV.

The chain recombines TRBV6-2 or TRBV6-3 with TRBJ2-1; 11 positions agree with TRBD2. The CDR3 is made up of 14 amino acids. After removal of 5 bases from V and 8 bases from J, the junction contained 5 bases not matched to a gene. The germline CDR1 and CDR2 sequences are MNHEY and SVGEGT. The CDR3 DNA follows: TGTGCCAGCAGTCGTAGCGGGAGGGCCTATGAGCAGTTCTTC. It translates to CASSRSGRAYEQFF.

The chain joins TRBV18 to TRBJ1-1, with D hard to call. The germline gives CDR1 KGHSH, CDR2 LQKENI. The ends were cut back, 3 bases at V and 4 bases at J, with 15 bases in the middle. The CDR3 is 15 residues long. The CDR3 protein is CASSPRLSAGTEAFF. For the CDR3, the DNA is TGTGCCAGCTCACCCCGCTTGAGTGCCGGCACTGAAGCTTTCTTT.

The rearrangement links TRBV10-3 to TRBJ2-4; 11 positions agree with TRBD2. The V gene's germline CDR1 is ENHRY and CDR2 SYGVKD. The CDR3 length is 15 residues. With 6 bases clipped from V and 7 bases from J, the junction kept 8 bases outside the gene matches. The chain's CDR3 is CAISELAGDANIQYF. The CDR3 DNA follows: TGTGCCATCAGCGAACTAGCGGGAGATGCGAACATTCAGTACTTC.

This clone was seen a handful of times. The chain links TRBV24-1 to TRBJ1-2; D not certain. Trimming pared 4 bases from V and 8 bases from J, leaving 16 bases between. The CDR3 has 14 amino acids. Germline V gene data show CDR1 as KGHDR and CDR2 as SFDVKD. The CDR3 sequence is CATSDARPPWGYTF. CDR3 bases: TGTGCCACCAGTGACGCCAGGCCCCCTTGGGGCTACACCTTC.

This clone is a singleton in its sample. The genes are TRBV28 and TRBJ1-1; no definite D call. Germline lookup yields CDR1 MDHEN and CDR2 SYDVKM. The CDR3 has 15 amino acids. V lost 4 bases to trimming and J lost 1 base, with 13 bases between them. The CDR3 nucleotides read TGTGCCAGCAGTTCCCACTATCGGGAGAACACTGAAGCTTTCTTT. This translates into CASSSHYRENTEAFF.

The chain is built from TRBV5-1 and TRBJ1-2, with 7 nucleotides matching TRBD1. The CDR3 loop spans 14 amino acids. J gave up 2 bases and V 3 bases, and 4 bases lay outside the gene matches. Germline values: CDR1 SGHRS, CDR2 YFSETQ. The CDR3 coding sequence is TGCGCCAGCAGCTGGTTGGGACAGAACTATGGCTACACCTTC. It specifies CASSWLGQNYGYTF.

This CDR3 is CASSITNYGYTF. The CDR3 DNA sequence: TGTGCCAGCAGTATAACTAACTATGGCTACACCTTC. J is TRBJ1-2 and V is TRBV2, with no clear D. The germline V gene encodes CDR1 SNHLY and CDR2 FYNNEI. Trimming cost V 5 bases and J 0 bases, with 4 bases left between them. The CDR3 has 12 amino acids.

V and J are TRBV14 and TRBJ2-3; D may be TRBD1 (6 bases). The CDR3 is 14 amino acids. Deletions cut 0 bases from V and 6 bases from J, with 10 bases between. Germline V lookup: CDR1 SGHDN, CDR2 FVKESK. CDR3 bases: TGTGCCAGCAGCCAAGAACAGGGTTATGATACGCAGTATTTT. Its protein is CASSQEQGYDTQYF.

The rearrangement uses TRBV24-1 and TRBJ2-3, with TRBD2 matching 8 bases. V gave up 0 bases and J gave up 5 bases; unmatched junction bases: 6. The CDR3 consists of 16 residues. CDR1 and CDR2 (germline): KGHDR, SFDVKD. The CDR3 loop reads CATSDLQAGDQDTQYF. CDR3 bases: TGTGCCACCAGTGATTTGCAAGCGGGAGACCAAGATACGCAGTATTTT.

V gene TRBV27 combines with J gene TRBJ1-2, with no clear D. CDR1 and CDR2 from the germline V gene are MNHEY and SMNVEV (reference sequence). The CDR3 runs 12 residues. V lost 3 bases and J lost 4, with 6 bases in between. DNA for the CDR3: TGTGCCAGCAGTTTCTCAGTCTATGGCTACACCTTC. Translated: CASSFSVYGYTF.

The V gene is TRBV10-3, the J gene TRBJ2-7, with 8 bases lining up with TRBD1. V dropped 6 bases and J dropped 4; count of bases not matched to a gene: 8. The length of the CDR3 is 14 residues. Germline V gives CDR1 ENHRY, CDR2 SYGVKD. The CDR3, as DNA: TGTGCCATCAGCCCTGCAGGGGGCATTTACGAGCAGTACTTC. Translated: CAISPAGGIYEQYF.

This CDR3 reads CASSTLGTPGQGQFF. CDR3 nucleotide sequence: TGTGCCAGCAGCACCCTAGGGACTCCTGGTCAGGGGCAGTTCTTC. The chain uses TRBV7-9 and TRBJ2-1; D possibly corresponds to TRBD2 (6 bases). The CDR3 is 15 residues long. Trimming removed 5 bases from V and 12 bases from J, with 23 bases in between. The germline gives CDR1 SEHNR, CDR2 FQNEAQ (reference sequence).